The 23 T cell receptor beta chains reported below all come from one sample, sequenced in a study of CD8 T cells in ankylosing spondylitis. TCRdb redid the calling of the 5' RACE reads with MiXCR, one entry per CDR3 protein. The data contain a few hundred thousand distinct CDR3 sequences, about 10% of them seen just once; the ten biggest clones take up about a fifth. Sample: blood, either unsorted or a sorted T cell fraction (not recorded which). The receptors derive from a male donor with ankylosing spondylitis or in good health (not recorded which).

In this sample, this clonotype turned up a few times. The chain has TRBV5-1 and TRBJ2-5; D gene ambiguous. The CDR3 runs 15 residues. CDR1 is SGHRS and CDR2 is YFSETQ in the germline V gene. Trimming removed 4 bases at V and 3 bases at J, with 16 bases between. CDR3 in amino acids: CASSRGLGREETQYF. Written as DNA, the CDR3 is TGCGCCAGCAGCAGAGGCTTAGGACGGGAAGAGACCCAGTACTTC.

The V call is TRBV7-8, the J call TRBJ1-2; D remains ambiguous. Germline CDR1 reads SGHVS; CDR2 reads FQNEAQ. V was clipped by 1 base and J by 7 bases, with 13 bases between them. This CDR3 has 14 amino acids. CDR3 DNA: TGTGCCAGCAGCTTAGGTTCCGTGGAGCGTGGCTACACCTTC. As protein: CASSLGSVERGYTF.

This clonotype appeared many times. The gene calls are TRBV7-9 and TRBJ1-1, with D uncertain. Trimming removed 3 bases from V and 3 bases from J, with 2 bases in between. The CDR3 runs to 11 residues. Germline V gene data show CDR1 as SEHNR and CDR2 as FQNEAQ (reference sequence). CDR3 residues: CASSFDTEAFF. The CDR3 bases are TGTGCCAGCAGCTTCGACACTGAAGCTTTCTTT.

This clonotype was observed a few times. The chain uses TRBV5-1 and TRBJ2-3; 7 nucleotides match TRBD2. With V trimmed by 5 bases and J by 2 bases, 2 bases remained unmatched. Germline CDR1 SGHRS, CDR2 YFSETQ. The CDR3 sequence is 13 residues long. The CDR3 DNA is TGCGCCAGCAGGGGGGGGAACACAGATACGCAGTATTTT. Translation gives CASRGGNTDTQYF.

CDR3 residues: CASSVFSYEQYF. For the CDR3, the DNA is TGTGCCAGCAGCGTTTTCTCCTACGAGCAGTACTTC. The chain is built from TRBV3-1 and TRBJ2-7; D not certain. The CDR3 consists of 12 residues. V lost 5 bases, J lost 0 bases, and 5 bases lay in between. Per the germline V gene, CDR1 is LGHDT and CDR2 is YNNKEL (reference sequence).

This clonotype was counted only a few times. The V and J genes are TRBV12-3 or TRBV12-4 and TRBJ2-2; possible D gene TRBD2, 6 bases. V lost 6 bases, J lost 2 bases, and 7 bases lay in between. This CDR3 has 13 residues. The CDR3 loop reads CASRRGNTGELFF. The CDR3 nucleotides read TGTGCCAGCAGGCGGGGCAACACCGGGGAGCTGTTTTTT.

This clonotype was counted between two and nine times. The rearrangement links TRBV11-2 to TRBJ1-1; possible D gene TRBD1, 5 bases. CDR1 SGHAT and CDR2 FQNNGV come from the germline V gene. Trimming pared 4 bases from V and 0 bases from J, leaving 12 bases between. The CDR3 is made up of 15 amino acids. In nucleotides, the CDR3 is TGTGCCAGCAGCTCCCCGGGACCGTTGAACACTGAAGCTTTCTTT. It is translated as CASSSPGPLNTEAFF.

J is TRBJ2-5 and V is TRBV7-9; possible D gene TRBD2, 6 bases. Per germline, CDR1 SEHNR and CDR2 FQNEAQ (reference sequence). The CDR3 is 12 residues long. The V end lost 5 bases, the J end lost 4 bases, and 8 bases lay between the germline ends. CDR3 region: CASSQAGETQYF. CDR3 sequence (DNA): TGTGCCAGCAGCCAAGCGGGAGAGACCCAGTACTTC.

There are many counts of this clonotype. The junction does not match germline at one end; this may be a read error. V gene TRBV7-7 combines with J gene TRBJ2-2; TRBD2 is a possible D gene (6 bases). The CDR3 runs to 16 residues. Germline V gene sequence: CDR1 SSHAT, CDR2 FNYEAQ (reference sequence). The CDR3 bases are TGTGCTAGCAGCGCTCCCTCCGGGAGGAACACCGGGGAGCTGTTTTTT. This encodes CASSAPSGRNTGELFF.

This clonotype was picked up a small number of times. The V call is TRBV3-1, the J call TRBJ2-3; 8 bases are shared with TRBD1. The CDR3 contains 18 residues. After removal of 5 bases from V and 0 bases from J, the junction contained 13 bases not matched to a gene. Per the germline V gene, CDR1 is LGHDT and CDR2 is YNNKEL (reference sequence). CDR3 nucleotide sequence: TGTGCCAGCAGCACCCGGGACAGGATAAACCCTAGCACAGATACGCAGTATTTT. This sequence encodes CASSTRDRINPSTDTQYF.

The table lists this clonotype with many counts. This rearrangement joins TRBV5-1 to TRBJ2-3; TRBD2 aligns across 13 bases. The CDR3 is made up of 17 amino acids. Germline trimming cut 4 bases from V and 0 bases from J; bases unmatched to any gene: 5. CDR1 SGHRS and CDR2 YFSETQ come from the germline V gene. CDR3 in DNA: TGCGCCAGCAGCCGGACTAGCGGGGGCCCGAGCACAGATACGCAGTATTTT. Its protein product is CASSRTSGGPSTDTQYF.

This clonotype appeared many times. This chain uses TRBV5-1 with TRBJ2-3, with D uncertain. This CDR3 has 15 residues. The germline CDR1 and CDR2 sequences are SGHRS and YFSETQ. Deletions cut 0 bases from V and 1 base from J, with 9 bases between. CDR3 protein: CASSLEISGTDTQYF. CDR3 DNA: TGCGCCAGCAGCTTGGAGATTTCGGGCACAGATACGCAGTATTTT. The variable domain in full, with the rest retrieved from reference TRBV5-1 and TRBJ2-3, is KAGVTQTPRYLIKTRGQQVTLSCSPISGHRSVSWYQQTPGQGLQFLFEYFSETQRNKGNFPGRFSGRQFSNSRSEMNVSTLELGDSALYLCASSLEISGTDTQYFGPGTRLTVL.

The table lists this clonotype with many counts. The chain carries TRBV7-8 and TRBJ2-3; 13 positions agree with TRBD2. Unmatched junction bases numbered 8, after V lost 0 bases and J lost 2 bases. The CDR3 has 19 amino acids. Germline values: CDR1 SGHVS, CDR2 FQNEAQ. DNA for the CDR3: TGTGCCAGCAGCTTAGCGGGGGTGACTAGCGGGGGGAACACAGATACGCAGTATTTT. It is translated as CASSLAGVTSGGNTDTQYF.

Comments on this clonotype: A much larger clone sits a single nucleotide away, making a read error possible. This chain links TRBV20-1 with TRBJ2-7; D is uncertain. The CDR3 consists of 14 residues. Trimming cost V 3 bases and J 6 bases, with 18 bases left between them. The germline CDR1 and CDR2 sequences are DFQATT and SNEGSKA (reference sequence). The CDR3: CSASADLLHFEQYF. The CDR3 coding sequence is TGCAGTGCTAGTGCCGATCTCCTGCACTTCGAGCAGTACTTC.

The chain joins TRBV7-2 to TRBJ2-2; 15 bases are a match to TRBD2. Germline V gene sequence: CDR1 SGHTA, CDR2 FQGNSA. The junction had 6 bases not matched to a gene; V was cut back by 6 bases and J by 7 bases. The CDR3 loop spans 16 amino acids. The DNA of the CDR3 is TGTGCCAGCAGGACCGGACTAGCGGGGGGGCACGGGGAGCTGTTTTTT. Amino acid sequence: CASRTGLAGGHGELFF.

This clonotype was counted many times. The rearrangement links TRBV5-1 to TRBJ1-5, with 7 bases lining up with TRBD1. V dropped 4 bases and J dropped 3; count of bases not matched to a gene: 7. The CDR3 runs to 15 residues. Germline-derived CDR1 and CDR2 are SGHRS and YFSETQ. The CDR3 coding sequence is TGCGCCAGCAGCAATACAGGGGATTTCAATCAGCCCCAGCATTTT. It encodes CASSNTGDFNQPQHF.

This clonotype was picked up many times. V usage is TRBV25-1 and J usage is TRBJ2-7, with D unclear. The CDR3 is made up of 10 amino acids. Germline assignment: CDR1 MGHDK and CDR2 SYGVNS. The CDR3 spells CASTSKETEV. The CDR3 coding sequence is TGTGCCAGCACTTCTAAGGAAACAGAAGTC.

Comments on this clonotype: A read error may explain this, as a much larger clone is one base away. The rearrangement links TRBV9 to TRBJ2-7; D may match TRBD1 or TRBD2 (5 bases each). The CDR3 runs 17 residues. The ends were cut back, 0 bases at V and 6 bases at J, with 22 bases in the middle. Germline assignment: CDR1 SGDLS and CDR2 YYNGEE. This CDR3 reads CASSVGEMDIIPCEQYF. Here the CDR3 DNA reads TGTGCCAGCAGCGTAGGGGAGATGGACATTATACCTTGCGAGCAGTACTTC. The variable domain in full, completed from reference TRBV9 and TRBJ2-7, reads DSGVTQTPKHLITATGQRVTLRCSPRSGDLSVYWYQQSLDQGLQFLIQYYNGEERAKGNILERFSAQQFPDLHSELNLSSLELGDSALYFCASSVGEMDIIPCEQYFGPGTRLTVT.

The rearrangement uses TRBV4-2 and TRBJ2-5, with unresolved D. The germline CDR1 and CDR2 sequences are LGHNA and YNFKEQ. The CDR3 contains 16 residues. V lost 0 bases to trimming and J lost 5 bases, with 16 bases between them. CDR3 protein: CASSQESRPARETQYF. In DNA, the CDR3 is TGTGCCAGCAGCCAAGAATCGCGGCCAGCGCGGGAGACCCAGTACTTC.

The chain has TRBV7-9 and TRBJ1-2; TRBD1 agrees at 8 bases. There are 16 residues in the CDR3. Germline V lookup: CDR1 SEHNR, CDR2 FQNEAQ (reference sequence). J lost 6 bases, V lost 2 bases, and 11 bases had no gene match. The chain's CDR3 is CASSLSNMGTGDGYTF. The CDR3, as DNA: TGTGCCAGCAGCTTATCGAATATGGGGACAGGAGATGGCTACACCTTC.

As to this clonotype: Since a much larger clone is just one base distant, this may be a read error. V and J are TRBV7-2 and TRBJ2-2, with a tentative D call TRBD2 (5 bases). The V end was cut by 3 bases, the J end by 3 bases, with 8 bases between. This CDR3 is built from 14 residues. CDR1 and CDR2 (germline): SGHTA, FQGNSA. The CDR3 DNA follows: TGTGCCAGCAGCTTGGGAGAGCACACCGGGGAGCTGTTTTTT. Amino acids: CASSLGEHTGELFF.

This clonotype was recorded at least ten times. This chain joins TRBV7-9 and TRBJ2-7; no firm D call. CDR1 and CDR2 from the germline V gene are SEHNR and FQNEAQ (reference sequence). Trimming removed 1 base from V and 4 bases from J, with 5 bases in between. The CDR3 totals 12 residues. Written as DNA, the CDR3 is TGTGCCAGCAGCTTAGGTCAGTACGAGCAGTACTTC. Amino acid sequence: CASSLGQYEQYF.

The sample holds many counts of this clonotype. The rearrangement joins TRBV7-2 to TRBJ2-7; no clear D. This CDR3 is 13 amino acids long. V was pared by 1 base and J by 3 bases, with 7 bases between. Germline V gives CDR1 SGHTA, CDR2 FQGNSA. CDR3 nucleotide sequence: TGTGCCAGCAGCTTAGATTTCCGCTACGAGCAGTACTTC. Its protein product is CASSLDFRYEQYF.